Shown below are 12 T cell receptor beta chains from a single sample sequenced in a study of tumor-infiltrating lymphocytes in primary liver carcinoma. The investigators made TCR beta cDNA from 400 to 500 ng total RNA, using a constant-region primer. Three nested multiplex PCR rounds, a slightly modified ARM-PCR method, built the TCR beta libraries. Rounds one and two of PCR, each of roughly 10 cycles, were primed with TRBV1-TRBV30 forward primers and a C-beta reverse primer. TCRdb re-called the multiplex PCR reads through MiXCR, storing one row per CDR3 protein. The data hold 180,000 or so distinct CDR3 sequences, with approximately 60% observed a single time. The source of the blood RNA was unsorted whole blood, and germline DNA was extracted as well. Sequencing was done on a sample of peripheral blood. Receptors were obtained from a man aged 35-49 years with primary liver carcinoma and hepatitis B virus infection.

Remarks on this clonotype: A read error may produce the germline difference seen at one junction end. V usage is TRBV6-5 and J usage is TRBJ1-4; 8 bases match TRBD1. Looked up from germline, CDR1 is MNHEY and CDR2 is SVGAGI. The CDR3 loop spans 14 amino acids. CDR3: CASSNTGGGEKLLF. The CDR3 DNA is TGTGCCAGCAGTAACACAGGGGGTGGTGAAAAACTGCTTTTT.

The V and J genes are TRBV11-1 and TRBJ2-7; 7 bases line up with TRBD1. Germline trimming cut 9 bases from V and 7 bases from J; bases unmatched to any gene: 12. The CDR3 spans 13 residues. Germline-derived CDR1 and CDR2 are SGHAT and FQDESV (reference sequence). This CDR3 reads CASSPWGTEEQYF. The CDR3 DNA sequence: TGTGCCAGTAGCCCGTGGGGGACAGAGGAGCAGTACTTC.

Notes on this clonotype: Sequence at one end of the junction differs from germline and may be a read error. The chain combines TRBV11-2 with TRBJ2-1, with 14 bases identical to TRBD2. The CDR3 totals 17 residues. Germline values: CDR1 SGHAT, CDR2 FQNNGV. This chain's CDR3 is CTSSQAASGTSGGEQFF. The CDR3 nucleotides are TGTACCAGCAGCCAAGCGGCATCCGGGACTAGCGGGGGAGAGCAGTTCTTC.

This clonotype was counted between two and nine times. Just one base apart from a much larger clone, this may be a read error. The V gene is TRBV11-2, the J gene TRBJ2-3; 7 bases align to TRBD2. In germline, CDR1 is SGHAT, CDR2 FQNNGV. V was clipped by 6 bases and J by 3 bases; unmatched bases: 9. This CDR3 is built from 15 residues. In nucleotides, the CDR3 is TGTGCCAGCAGAAGAACTAGCGCGGTAACAGATACGCAGTATTTT. Its translation is CASRRTSAVTDTQYF.

This clonotype was detected only a few times. The chain employs TRBV6-1 and TRBJ2-4; 8 bases fit TRBD1. The CDR3 is 16 residues long. Germline V lookup: CDR1 MNHNS, CDR2 SASEGT. V shed 6 bases, J shed 9 bases, and the junction held 16 bases outside the gene matches. CDR3 nucleotide sequence: TGTGCCAGCAGAAGGACAGGGACAACCCCCGGGGGCATTCAGTACTTC. Its protein product is CASRRTGTTPGGIQYF.

This clonotype occurred a few times. The gene calls are TRBV6-1 and TRBJ2-1, with 7 bases matching TRBD1. This CDR3 has 15 residues. V trimming: 6 bases; J trimming: 0 bases; junction bases outside the gene matches: 5. Germline CDR1 is MNHNS and CDR2 is SASEGT. The chain's CDR3 is CASSVTGSSYNEQFF. In DNA form, the CDR3 reads TGTGCCAGCAGCGTGACAGGGAGCTCCTACAATGAGCAGTTCTTC.

The chain uses TRBV11-2 and TRBJ2-1; 12 nucleotides line up with TRBD2. The CDR3 extends over 18 amino acids. Germline CDR1 is SGHAT and CDR2 is FQNNGV. The CDR3 nucleotides read TGTGCTAGTAGCTTTCCTCGACTAGCGGGAGAACCCCACAATGAGCAGTTCTTC. Its translation is CASSFPRLAGEPHNEQFF. Filled out from reference TRBV11-2 and TRBJ2-1, the complete variable domain reads EAGVAQSPRYKIIEKRQSVAFWCNPISGHATLYWYQQILGQGPKLLIQFQNNGVVDDSQLPKDRFSAERLKGVDSTLKIQPAKLEDSAVYLCASSFPRLAGEPHNEQFFGPGTRLTVL.

This clonotype was detected many times. The chain employs TRBV11-2 and TRBJ2-2; either TRBD1 or TRBD2 may supply D (5 bases each). V lost 5 bases to trimming and J lost 13 bases, with 23 bases between them. The CDR3 consists of 15 residues. Germline assignment: CDR1 SGHAT and CDR2 FQNNGV. The CDR3 sequence: CASSPIYQGDRGLFF. CDR3 sequence (DNA): TGTGCCAGCAGCCCCATCTACCAAGGGGACCGGGGGCTGTTTTTT. The full variable domain, its missing parts supplied by reference TRBV11-2 and TRBJ2-2, is EAGVAQSPRYKIIEKRQSVAFWCNPISGHATLYWYQQILGQGPKLLIQFQNNGVVDDSQLPKDRFSAERLKGVDSTLKIQPAKLEDSAVYLCASSPIYQGDRGLFFGEGSRLTVL.

The J gene is TRBJ1-1, the V gene TRBV6-1; D call uncertain. The CDR3 consists of 15 residues. V was trimmed by 7 bases and J by 5 bases, leaving 20 bases between them. CDR1 MNHNS and CDR2 SASEGT come from the germline V gene. CDR3 in amino acids: CASTTRLQAGTEAFF. Written as DNA, the CDR3 is TGTGCCAGCACTACTAGGTTGCAGGCGGGGACTGAAGCTTTCTTT.

The gene calls are TRBV5-1 and TRBJ2-3; D not certain. CDR3 length equals 13 residues. Per germline, CDR1 SGHRS and CDR2 YFSETQ. V shed 5 bases and J shed 2 bases, with 9 bases lying between them. The CDR3 coding sequence is TGCGCCAGCAGTCGAGAGTACACAGATACGCAGTATTTT. Translated: CASSREYTDTQYF.

The gene calls are TRBV7-2 and TRBJ2-1, with D perhaps matching TRBD2 (6 bases). Looked up from germline, CDR1 is SGHTA and CDR2 is FQGNSA. Trimming removed 4 bases from V and 10 bases from J, with 17 bases in between. The CDR3 spans 14 residues. In DNA, the CDR3 is TGTGCCAGCAGCTATTTCCGGAGGGAGATGGAGCAGTTCTTC. It encodes CASSYFRREMEQFF.

About this clonotype itself: The junction does not match germline at one end; this may be a read error. This chain links TRBV10-3 with TRBJ1-2; TRBD1 matches 9 bases. Germline CDR1 ENHRY, CDR2 SYGVKD. CDR3 length equals 13 residues. The CDR3 here is CAIRQGAQGGYIF. In DNA, the CDR3 is TGTGCCATCAGACAGGGGGCGCAAGGTGGCTACATCTTC.